The 21 T cell receptor beta chains reported below all come from one sample, sequenced in a study of T cells in Graves' hyperthyroidism and ophthalmopathy. Amplified regions were TCR beta CDR3 sequences from RNA transcripts. First-round RT-PCR targeting the TCR CDR3 was performed with the HTBI primer set. TCRdb re-derived calls from the multiplex PCR reads in MiXCR, one entry per CDR3 protein. Among over 200,000 distinct CDR3 sequences, roughly 18% were seen once, and the ten largest hold over 35%. Sequencing used blood. The receptors here all came from a man aged 35-49 years with Graves' hyperthyroidism.

This clonotype has a handful of counts. A much larger clone differs by one base, so this may be a read error. The genes are TRBV7-2 and TRBJ2-5; D unclear. The CDR3 consists of 13 residues. Trimming shortened V by 2 bases and J by 5 bases, and 9 bases separated the two germline ends. Looked up from germline, CDR1 is SGHTA and CDR2 is FQGNSA. CDR3 DNA sequence: TGTGCCAGCAGCTTACCCCGGATTGAGACCCAGTACTTC. Amino acids: CASSLPRIETQYF.

This clonotype was counted many times. The chain joins TRBV20-1 to TRBJ1-1; the D is unclear. Germline loops: CDR1 DFQATT, CDR2 SNEGSKA (reference sequence). V lost 4 bases, J lost 2 bases, and 2 bases lay in between. There are 10 residues in the CDR3. The CDR3 sequence is CSAKNTEAFF. The DNA of the CDR3 is TGCAGTGCTAAAAACACTGAAGCTTTCTTT.

This clonotype was seen a handful of times. V usage is TRBV7-2 and J usage is TRBJ2-1, with 8 bases identical to TRBD2. Per germline, CDR1 SGHTA and CDR2 FQGNSA. The CDR3 has 17 amino acids. The V and J ends lost 8 bases and 8 bases, in that order; junction bases with no gene match: 20. In nucleotides, the CDR3 is TGTGCCAGCGGCCTACCCCCCCGGTCGGGAGGGTCCGATGAGCAGTTCTTC. Protein sequence: CASGLPPRSGGSDEQFF.

This clonotype was seen ten or more times. CDR3 in DNA: TGTGCCAGCAGCCTGGAAGCTACGAACTATGGCTACACCTTC. It encodes CASSLEATNYGYTF. The chain couples TRBV7-9 to TRBJ1-2; no clear D. The germline V gene has CDR1 SEHNR and CDR2 FQNEAQ (reference sequence). With 5 bases removed from V and 2 bases from J, the gap between germline ends came to 12 bases. This CDR3 comprises 14 residues. Full variable domain (missing parts from reference TRBV7-9 and TRBJ1-2): DTGVSQNPRHKITKRGQNVTFRCDPISEHNRLYWYRQTLGQGPEFLTYFQNEAQLEKSRLLSDRFSAERPKGSFSTLEIQRTEQGDSAMYLCASSLEATNYGYTFGSGTRLTVV.

On this clonotype: The junction departs from germline at one end; a sequencing error may be responsible. The chain is built from TRBV11-2 and TRBJ2-7; D is unclear. The CDR3 has 13 residues. Germline CDR1 SGHAT, CDR2 FQNNGV. CDR3 amino acids: CASSQDGTYERYF. CDR3 nucleotide sequence: TGTGCCAGCAGCCAGGACGGTACCTACGAGCGGTACTTC. Combining the CDR3 with reference TRBV11-2 and TRBJ2-7 gives the whole variable domain EAGVAQSPRYKIIEKRQSVAFWCNPISGHATLYWYQQILGQGPKLLIQFQNNGVVDDSQLPKDRFSAERLKGVDSTLKIQPAKLEDSAVYLCASSQDGTYERYFGPGTRLTVT.

The V gene is TRBV30, the J gene TRBJ2-3, with 7 bases lining up with TRBD2. Looked up from germline, CDR1 is GTSNPN and CDR2 is SVGIG (reference sequence). The V gene end was trimmed by 4 bases and the J gene end by 4 bases; junction bases not matched to a gene: 8. This CDR3 comprises 14 residues. CDR3 in DNA: TGTGCCTGGACCGGGACTACCTCATCAGATACGCAGTATTTT. Translating it yields CAWTGTTSSDTQYF.

Ten or more counts support this clonotype. The rearrangement uses TRBV20-1 and TRBJ2-1, with 12 bases fitting TRBD1. This CDR3 region has 13 residues. The germline gives CDR1 DFQATT, CDR2 SNEGSKA (reference sequence). The CDR3 spells CSAGQGAWNEQFF. CDR3 nucleotide sequence: TGCAGCGCGGGACAGGGGGCTTGGAATGAGCAGTTCTTC.

This clonotype has at least ten counts. J is TRBJ2-1 and V is TRBV11-2, with a weak D call TRBD2 (5 bases). The V end was cut by 1 base, the J end by 0 bases, with 10 bases between. CDR1 and CDR2 (germline): SGHAT, FQNNGV. The CDR3 is 16 residues long. In DNA, the CDR3 is TGTGCCAGCAGCTTAGGGCGGAGGAGCTCCTACAATGAGCAGTTCTTC. It specifies CASSLGRRSSYNEQFF.

Worth noting for this clonotype: A read error is possible here, since a much larger clone lies one base away. The V gene is TRBV24-1, the J gene TRBJ2-1, with 9 bases matching TRBD1. The trim removed 4 bases at V and 5 bases at J, leaving 8 bases unmatched. The CDR3 spans 16 residues. Per the germline V gene, CDR1 is KGHDR and CDR2 is SFDVKD. In DNA, the CDR3 is TGTGCCACCAGTGACGCTGACAGGGGGAATGACAATGAGCAGTTCTTC. It codes for CATSDADRGNDNEQFF.

This clonotype has a count of ten or more. The chain employs TRBV28 and TRBJ1-4; 7 bases align to TRBD1. The V gene end was trimmed by 6 bases and the J gene end by 4 bases; junction bases not matched to a gene: 5. CDR1 and CDR2 (germline): MDHEN, SYDVKM. The CDR3 is 14 residues long. CDR3 in amino acids: CASRPGQSNEKLFF. DNA of the CDR3: TGTGCCAGCAGACCGGGACAGAGTAATGAAAAACTGTTTTTT. Together with reference TRBV28 and TRBJ1-4, the CDR3 gives the full variable domain: DVKVTQSSRYLVKRTGEKVFLECVQDMDHENMFWYRQDPGLGLRLIYFSYDVKMKEKGDIPEGYSVSREKKERFSLILESASTNQTSMYLCASRPGQSNEKLFFGSGTQLSVL.

This clonotype has a count of ten or more. The chain uses TRBV28 and TRBJ1-2; D gene ambiguous. This CDR3 has 14 amino acids. The V and J ends lost 2 bases and 2 bases respectively, with 9 bases between them. CDR1 and CDR2 from the germline V gene are MDHEN and SYDVKM. The CDR3 nucleotides are TGTGCCAGCAGTTTAAACGGCAGGAACTATGGCTACACCTTC. As protein: CASSLNGRNYGYTF.

In its sample, this clonotype was seen many times. The chain is built from TRBV20-1 and TRBJ1-6; D is ambiguous. The V gene lost 6 bases and the J gene lost 7 bases, with 22 bases spanning the gap. CDR1 is DFQATT, CDR2 SNEGSKA, per germline (reference sequence). The CDR3 consists of 16 residues. CDR3 sequence: CSAGTQNSGMNSPLHF. The CDR3 DNA follows: TGCAGTGCGGGCACCCAGAATAGTGGTATGAATTCACCCCTCCACTTT.

This clonotype appeared many times. The chain carries TRBV5-1 and TRBJ2-1; 9 nucleotides line up with TRBD1. Germline CDR1 is SGHRS and CDR2 is YFSETQ. The CDR3 spans 13 residues. J gave up 7 bases and V 3 bases, and 2 bases lay outside the gene matches. The CDR3 region is CASSWGQGNEQFF. Written as DNA, the CDR3 is TGCGCCAGCAGCTGGGGACAGGGTAATGAGCAGTTCTTC.

V usage is TRBV30 and J usage is TRBJ1-5; 7 nucleotides line up with TRBD1. V dropped 1 base and J dropped 10; count of bases not matched to a gene: 19. Germline V gives CDR1 GTSNPN, CDR2 SVGIG (reference sequence). The CDR3 runs 17 residues. CDR3 sequence: CAWSGPLRQGVITPQHF. Written as DNA, the CDR3 is TGTGCCTGGAGTGGCCCTCTACGGCAGGGGGTTATTACACCCCAGCATTTT.

V and J are TRBV7-8 and TRBJ1-6, with D maybe TRBD1 (6 bases). From germline, CDR1 is SGHVS and CDR2 FQNEAQ. The CDR3 sequence is 14 residues long. V gave up 4 bases and J gave up 9 bases, with 13 bases separating them. CDR3 region: CASSSGQNSSPLHF. For the CDR3, the DNA is TGTGCCAGCAGCTCAGGACAGAATTCTTCACCCCTCCACTTT.

The rearrangement links TRBV28 to TRBJ2-7; 11 bases map to TRBD2. This CDR3 comprises 16 residues. From germline, CDR1 is MDHEN and CDR2 SYDVKM. V dropped 4 bases and J dropped 1; count of bases not matched to a gene: 6. CDR3 DNA sequence: TGTGCCAGCAGTTCAATAGCGGGGGGGAGGTCCTACGAGCAGTACTTC. Amino acids: CASSSIAGGRSYEQYF.

V gene TRBV25-1 combines with J gene TRBJ1-3; D is unclear. This CDR3 is 15 amino acids long. V lost 3 bases and J lost 0, with 9 bases in between. Germline V lookup: CDR1 MGHDK, CDR2 SYGVNS. CDR3: CASSEGPASGNTIYF. DNA of the CDR3: TGTGCCAGCAGTGAGGGCCCGGCCTCTGGAAACACCATATATTTT.

The chain uses TRBV4-1 and TRBJ2-1, with TRBD1 matching 9 bases. V gave up 0 bases and J gave up 4 bases; unmatched junction bases: 10. The germline gives CDR1 MGHRA, CDR2 YSYEKL. This CDR3 is 18 amino acids long. The CDR3 here is CASSQDSYRDRVYNEQFF. The CDR3, as DNA: TGCGCCAGCAGCCAAGATTCTTACCGGGACAGGGTGTACAATGAGCAGTTCTTC.

This clonotype was found many times. The rearrangement joins TRBV3-1 to TRBJ1-1; 7 bases map to TRBD1. This CDR3 comprises 13 residues. From germline, CDR1 is LGHDT and CDR2 YNNKEL (reference sequence). V lost 4 bases and J lost 11; bases outside the gene matches: 10. This CDR3 reads CASSRGDSLTAFF. Written as DNA, the CDR3 is TGTGCCAGCAGCCGGGGGGACAGCTTAACGGCTTTCTTT.

This clonotype was seen at least ten times. This chain connects TRBV7-9 to TRBJ2-7; no definite D call. Germline CDR1 is SEHNR and CDR2 is FQNEAQ (reference sequence). Trimming cost V 1 base and J 3 bases, with 16 bases left between them. CDR3 length equals 16 residues. CDR3 nucleotides: TGTGCCAGCAGCTTAGGCTACGGCGGCGATAACTACGAGCAGTACTTC. Its translation: CASSLGYGGDNYEQYF.

This clonotype was counted many times. This rearrangement joins TRBV7-2 to TRBJ2-7; D is possibly TRBD1 or TRBD2 (6 bases each). This CDR3 comprises 15 residues. V was clipped by 6 bases and J by 0 bases, with 15 bases between them. The germline V gene encodes CDR1 SGHTA and CDR2 FQGNSA. The CDR3 DNA reads TGTGCCAGCAGTCTGCTAGGGGGGATCTCCTACGAGCAGTACTTC. This gives the protein CASSLLGGISYEQYF.